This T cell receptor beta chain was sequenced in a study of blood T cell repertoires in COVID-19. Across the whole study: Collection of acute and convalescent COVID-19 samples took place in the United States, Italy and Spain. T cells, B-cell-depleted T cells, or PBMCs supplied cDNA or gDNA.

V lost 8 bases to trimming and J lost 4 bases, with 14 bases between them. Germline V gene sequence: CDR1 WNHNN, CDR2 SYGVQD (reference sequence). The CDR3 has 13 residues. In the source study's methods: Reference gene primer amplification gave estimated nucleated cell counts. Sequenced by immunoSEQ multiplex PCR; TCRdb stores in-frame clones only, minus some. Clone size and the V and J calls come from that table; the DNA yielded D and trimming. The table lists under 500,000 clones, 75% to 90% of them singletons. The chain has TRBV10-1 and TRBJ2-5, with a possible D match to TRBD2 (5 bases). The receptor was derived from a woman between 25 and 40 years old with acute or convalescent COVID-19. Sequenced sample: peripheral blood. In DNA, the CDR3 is TGCGCCAGCGAATTGGGCGGGTTAGAGACCCAGTACTTC. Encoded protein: CASELGGLETQYF.